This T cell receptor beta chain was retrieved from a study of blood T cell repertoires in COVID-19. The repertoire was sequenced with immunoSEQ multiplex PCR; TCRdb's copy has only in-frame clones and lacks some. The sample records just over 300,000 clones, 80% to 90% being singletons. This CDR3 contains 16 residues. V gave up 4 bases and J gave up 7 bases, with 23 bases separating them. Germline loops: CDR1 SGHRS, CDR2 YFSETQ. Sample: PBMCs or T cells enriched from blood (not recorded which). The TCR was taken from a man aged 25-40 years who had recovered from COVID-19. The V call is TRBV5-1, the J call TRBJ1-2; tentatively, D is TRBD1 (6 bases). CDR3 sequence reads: CASSLGQLRASGGYTF. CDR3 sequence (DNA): TGCGCCAGCAGCCTAGGACAGTTGAGGGCCTCGGGTGGCTACACCTTC.